A single T cell receptor beta chain is shown here with its context. Generated by immunoSEQ multiplex PCR, the TCRdb table keeps only in-frame clones and is missing some. Of tens of thousands of clones in the sample, nearly 99% were seen once. The CDR3 covers 15 residues. Germline values: CDR1 SGHVS, CDR2 FNYEAQ. Trimming took 6 bases from V and 4 from J, leaving 15 bases between them. This entry belongs to a study of technical replicates of blood from a handful of donors. This TCR was recovered from a human donor in good health. The material sequenced was T cells isolated from PBMCs. The chain recombines TRBV7-6 with TRBJ2-2, with a possible D match to TRBD1 (6 bases). This CDR3 reads CASSRYREGTGELFF. In DNA, the CDR3 is TGTGCCAGCAGTCGCTACAGGGAAGGCACCGGGGAGCTGTTTTTT.